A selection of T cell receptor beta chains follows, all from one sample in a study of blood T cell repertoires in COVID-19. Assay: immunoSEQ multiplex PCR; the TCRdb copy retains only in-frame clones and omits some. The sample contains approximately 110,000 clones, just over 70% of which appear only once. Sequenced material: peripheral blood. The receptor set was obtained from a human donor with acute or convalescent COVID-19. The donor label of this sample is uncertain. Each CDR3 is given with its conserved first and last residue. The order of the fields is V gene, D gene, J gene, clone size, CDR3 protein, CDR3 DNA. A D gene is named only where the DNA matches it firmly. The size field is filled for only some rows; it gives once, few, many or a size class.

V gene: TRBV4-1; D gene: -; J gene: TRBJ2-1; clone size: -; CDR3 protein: CASSRGSIYNEQFF; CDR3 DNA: TGCGCCAGCAGCCGGGGCTCTATCTACAATGAGCAGTTCTTC
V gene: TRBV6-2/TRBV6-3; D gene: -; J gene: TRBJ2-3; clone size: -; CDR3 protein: CASSTRQDTDTQYF; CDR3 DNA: TGTGCCAGCAGTACCCGACAGGACACAGATACGCAGTATTTT
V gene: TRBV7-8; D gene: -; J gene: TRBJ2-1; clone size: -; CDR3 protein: CASSLALQVIGGQFF; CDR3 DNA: TGTGCCAGCAGCTTAGCGTTGCAAGTTATCGGGGGGCAGTTCTTC
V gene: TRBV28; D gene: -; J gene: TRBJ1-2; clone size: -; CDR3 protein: CASSLSRGFNYGYTF; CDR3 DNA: TGTGCCAGCAGTTTATCCAGGGGTTTCAACTATGGCTACACCTTC
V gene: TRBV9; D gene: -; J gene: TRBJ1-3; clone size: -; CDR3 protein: CASSWASGNTIYF; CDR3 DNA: TGTGCCAGCAGCTGGGCCTCTGGAAACACCATATATTTT
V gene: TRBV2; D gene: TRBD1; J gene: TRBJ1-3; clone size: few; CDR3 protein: CASSLQGSRNTIYF; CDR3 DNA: TGTGCCAGCAGTTTACAGGGGAGCAGAAACACCATATATTTT
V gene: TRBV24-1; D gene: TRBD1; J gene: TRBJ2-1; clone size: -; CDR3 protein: CATSDTGTGRDEQFF; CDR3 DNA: TGTGCCACCAGTGACACCGGGACAGGGCGGGATGAGCAGTTCTTC
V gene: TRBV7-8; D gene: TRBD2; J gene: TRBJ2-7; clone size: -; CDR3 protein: CASSLVSSGGASSYEQYF; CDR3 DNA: TGTGCCAGCAGCTTAGTATCTAGCGGGGGGGCGAGCTCCTACGAGCAGTACTTC
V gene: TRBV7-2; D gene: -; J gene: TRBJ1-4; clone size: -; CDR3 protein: CASSPGGANEKLFF; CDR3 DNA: TGTGCCAGCAGCCCCGGGGGGGCTAATGAAAAACTGTTTTTT
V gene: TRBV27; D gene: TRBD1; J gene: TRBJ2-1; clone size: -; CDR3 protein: CASSLYWDSSSYNEQFF; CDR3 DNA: TGTGCCAGCAGTTTATATTGGGACAGTAGCTCCTACAATGAGCAGTTCTTC
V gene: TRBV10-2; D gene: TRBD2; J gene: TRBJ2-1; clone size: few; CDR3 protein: CATLGRGGNNEQFF; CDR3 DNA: TGCGCCACCCTTGGGCGGGGGGGCAACAATGAGCAGTTCTTC
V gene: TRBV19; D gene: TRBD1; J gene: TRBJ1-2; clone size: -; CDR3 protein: CASSYSGTVNYGYTF; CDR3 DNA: TGTGCCAGTAGCTACTCCGGGACAGTCAACTATGGCTACACCTTC
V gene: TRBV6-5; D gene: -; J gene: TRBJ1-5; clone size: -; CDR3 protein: CASSYSFLQPQHF; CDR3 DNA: TGTGCCAGCAGTTACTCGTTTCTCCAGCCCCAGCATTTT
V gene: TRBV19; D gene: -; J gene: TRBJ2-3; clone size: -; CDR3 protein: CASRSPGLGSTDTQYF; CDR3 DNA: TGTGCCAGTAGATCACCAGGGTTAGGGAGCACAGATACGCAGTATTTT
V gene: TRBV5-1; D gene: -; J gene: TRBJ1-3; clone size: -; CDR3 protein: CASSFSPGGSGNTIYF; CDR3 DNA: TGCGCCAGCAGCTTTAGCCCCGGCGGCTCTGGAAACACCATATATTTT
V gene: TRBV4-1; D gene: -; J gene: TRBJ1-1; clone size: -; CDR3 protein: CASRPGELNTEAFF; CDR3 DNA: TGCGCCAGCAGACCAGGGGAGCTGAACACTGAAGCTTTCTTT
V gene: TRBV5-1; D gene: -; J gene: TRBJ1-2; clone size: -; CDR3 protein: CASSLVEAGGYTF; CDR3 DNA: TGCGCCAGCAGCTTGGTGGAGGCAGGAGGCTACACCTTC
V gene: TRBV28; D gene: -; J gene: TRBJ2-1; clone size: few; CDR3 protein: CASSLRDSYNEQFF; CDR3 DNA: TGTGCCAGCAGTCTCCGGGACTCCTACAATGAGCAGTTCTTC
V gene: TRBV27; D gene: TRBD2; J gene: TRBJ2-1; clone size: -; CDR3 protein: CASSQKRGGEQFF; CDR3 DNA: TGTGCCAGCAGTCAAAAGCGGGGGGGTGAGCAGTTCTTC
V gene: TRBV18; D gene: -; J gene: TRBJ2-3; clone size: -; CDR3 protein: CASSPTHYWETDTQYF; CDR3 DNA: TGTGCCAGCTCACCTACACACTACTGGGAGACAGATACGCAGTATTTT
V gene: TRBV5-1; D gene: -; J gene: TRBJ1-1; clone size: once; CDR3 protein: CASSLTSVNTEAFF; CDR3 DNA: TGCGCCAGCAGCTTGACCAGCGTGAACACTGAAGCTTTCTTT
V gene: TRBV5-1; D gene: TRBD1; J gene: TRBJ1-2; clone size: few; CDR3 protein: CASSFGQGVGGYTF; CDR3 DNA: TGCGCCAGCAGCTTTGGACAGGGGGTGGGCGGCTACACCTTC
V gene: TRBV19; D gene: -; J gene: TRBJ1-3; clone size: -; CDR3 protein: CASRSSGNTIYF; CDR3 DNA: TGTGCCAGTAGGAGCTCTGGAAACACCATATATTTT
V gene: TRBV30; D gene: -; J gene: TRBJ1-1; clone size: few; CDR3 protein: CAWFEVYQSRAFF; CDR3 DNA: TGTGCCTGGTTCGAGGTGTACCAGTCCAGAGCTTTCTTT
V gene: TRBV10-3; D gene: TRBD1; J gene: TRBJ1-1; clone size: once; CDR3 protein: CAIRWTGGTEAFF; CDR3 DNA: TGTGCCATCAGGTGGACAGGGGGCACTGAAGCTTTCTTT
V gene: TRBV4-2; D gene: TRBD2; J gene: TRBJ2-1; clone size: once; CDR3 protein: CASSQHLAGGPYYNEQFF; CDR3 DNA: TGTGCCAGCAGCCAGCATCTAGCGGGGGGTCCGTATTACAATGAGCAGTTCTTC
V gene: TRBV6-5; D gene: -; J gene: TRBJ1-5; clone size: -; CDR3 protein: CASSYGQVGQPQHF; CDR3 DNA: TGTGCCAGCAGTTACGGCCAGGTTGGTCAGCCCCAGCATTTT
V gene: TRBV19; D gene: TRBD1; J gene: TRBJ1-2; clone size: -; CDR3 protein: CASSDRPGGYGYTF; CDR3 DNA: TGTGCCAGTAGTGACAGGCCAGGGGGATATGGCTACACCTTC
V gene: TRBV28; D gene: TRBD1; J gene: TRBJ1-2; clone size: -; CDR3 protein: CASSFPGGYGYTF; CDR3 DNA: TGTGCCAGCAGTTTCCCAGGGGGCTATGGCTACACCTTC
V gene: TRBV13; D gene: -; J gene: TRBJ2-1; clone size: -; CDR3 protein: CASSPNPFGGLRNNEQFF; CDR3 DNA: TGTGCCAGCAGCCCAAATCCATTCGGGGGGCTCCGTAACAATGAGCAGTTCTTC
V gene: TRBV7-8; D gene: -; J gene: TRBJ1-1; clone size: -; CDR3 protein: CASRLGAGVNTEAFF; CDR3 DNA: TGTGCCAGCAGGTTGGGGGCAGGAGTAAACACTGAAGCTTTCTTT
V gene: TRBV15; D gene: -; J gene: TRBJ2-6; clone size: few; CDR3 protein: CATSREAGAGANVLTF; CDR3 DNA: TGTGCCACCAGCAGAGAGGCAGGGGCTGGGGCCAACGTCCTGACTTTC
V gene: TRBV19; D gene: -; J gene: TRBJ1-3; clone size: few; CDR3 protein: CASTPSGSGNTIYF; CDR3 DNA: TGTGCCAGTACCCCCTCGGGATCTGGAAACACCATATATTTT
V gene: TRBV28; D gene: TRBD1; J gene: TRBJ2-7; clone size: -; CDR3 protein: CASSPGQGVYEQYF; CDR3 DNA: TGTGCCAGCAGCCCAGGACAGGGAGTCTACGAGCAGTACTTC
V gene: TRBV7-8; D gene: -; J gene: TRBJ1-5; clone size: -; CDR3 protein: CASTPRGGGINQPQHF; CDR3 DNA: TGTGCCAGCACCCCTCGCGGGGGGGGCATTAATCAGCCCCAGCATTTT